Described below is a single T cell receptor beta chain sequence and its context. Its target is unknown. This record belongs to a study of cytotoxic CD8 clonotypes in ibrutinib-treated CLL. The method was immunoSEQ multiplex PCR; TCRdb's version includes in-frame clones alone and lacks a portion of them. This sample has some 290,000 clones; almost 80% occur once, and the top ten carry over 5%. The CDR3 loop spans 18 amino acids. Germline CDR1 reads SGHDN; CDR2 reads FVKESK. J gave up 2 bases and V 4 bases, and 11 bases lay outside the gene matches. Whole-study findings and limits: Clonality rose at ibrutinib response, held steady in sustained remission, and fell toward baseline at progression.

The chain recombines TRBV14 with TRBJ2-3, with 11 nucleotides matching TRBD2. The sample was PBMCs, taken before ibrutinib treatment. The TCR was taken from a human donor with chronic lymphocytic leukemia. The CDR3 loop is CASSPLKLAGAVTDTQYF. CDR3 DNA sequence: TGTGCCAGCAGCCCCCTTAAACTAGCGGGGGCCGTCACAGATACGCAGTATTTT.